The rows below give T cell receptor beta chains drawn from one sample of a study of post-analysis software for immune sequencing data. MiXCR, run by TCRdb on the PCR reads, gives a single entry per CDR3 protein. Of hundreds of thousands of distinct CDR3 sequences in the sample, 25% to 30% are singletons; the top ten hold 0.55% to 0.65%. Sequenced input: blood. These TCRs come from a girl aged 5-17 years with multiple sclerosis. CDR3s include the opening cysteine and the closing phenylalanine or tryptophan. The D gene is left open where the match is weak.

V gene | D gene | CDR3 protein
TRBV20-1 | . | CSAKLGLDRPSTDTQYF
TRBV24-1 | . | CATTNPGNKEGGPNQPQHF
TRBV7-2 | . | CASSDRSQETQYF
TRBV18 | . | CASSPEYGSQETQYF
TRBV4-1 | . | CASSQREVGIGGYTF
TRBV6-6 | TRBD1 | CASSYRGLGEKLFF
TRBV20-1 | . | CSARDTPTNEKRFF
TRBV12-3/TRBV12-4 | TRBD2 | CASSSLRESYNEQFF
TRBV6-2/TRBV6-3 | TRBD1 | CAARTGLQPQHF
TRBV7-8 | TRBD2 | CASSSGGGGVEETQYF
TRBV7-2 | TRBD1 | CASSTPTGVNRTEAFF
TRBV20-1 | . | CSARELSGRDSPLHF
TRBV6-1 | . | CASRDPAGGNSPLHF
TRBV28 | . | CASSPGRGRVTDTQYF
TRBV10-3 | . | CAISVKGIGYTF
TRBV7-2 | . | CASSQKTEINSPLHF
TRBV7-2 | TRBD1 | CASSPQDRAGGYTF
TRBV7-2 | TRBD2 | CASSSGLAGEGEQFF
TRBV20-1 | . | CSASQTGTLNTEAFF
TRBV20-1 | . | CSARDPPDMNTEAFF
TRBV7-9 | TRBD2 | CASSFRGLEQFF
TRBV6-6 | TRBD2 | CASSLALAAVGDTQYF
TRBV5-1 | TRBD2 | CAGSDHIAGDVYNEQFF
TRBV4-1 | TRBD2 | CASSGSGREAFEQFF
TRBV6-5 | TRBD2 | CASSYGGLAGGYSEQFF
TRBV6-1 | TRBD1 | CASSGRFGRGFGYTF
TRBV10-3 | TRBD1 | CAARGTNTEAFF
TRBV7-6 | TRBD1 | CASSLGGGIDTQYF
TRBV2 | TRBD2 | CASPSGRTPGTDTQYF
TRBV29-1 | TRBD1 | CSARTGGRSSYEQYF
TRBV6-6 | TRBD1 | CASSPRGPEEKLFF
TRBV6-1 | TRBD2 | CASSVASGAPGDTQYF
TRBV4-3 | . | CASSQVGRGEAFF
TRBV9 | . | CASIEGYGYTF
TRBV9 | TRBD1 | CASSLRTGEAFF
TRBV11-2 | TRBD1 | CASAETGTGYTF
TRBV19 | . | CASSIGRTTNYGYTF
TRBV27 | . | CASSAGGGLDTQYF
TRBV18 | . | CASSPGASEAETQYF
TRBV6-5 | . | CASRKGGAGNEKLFF